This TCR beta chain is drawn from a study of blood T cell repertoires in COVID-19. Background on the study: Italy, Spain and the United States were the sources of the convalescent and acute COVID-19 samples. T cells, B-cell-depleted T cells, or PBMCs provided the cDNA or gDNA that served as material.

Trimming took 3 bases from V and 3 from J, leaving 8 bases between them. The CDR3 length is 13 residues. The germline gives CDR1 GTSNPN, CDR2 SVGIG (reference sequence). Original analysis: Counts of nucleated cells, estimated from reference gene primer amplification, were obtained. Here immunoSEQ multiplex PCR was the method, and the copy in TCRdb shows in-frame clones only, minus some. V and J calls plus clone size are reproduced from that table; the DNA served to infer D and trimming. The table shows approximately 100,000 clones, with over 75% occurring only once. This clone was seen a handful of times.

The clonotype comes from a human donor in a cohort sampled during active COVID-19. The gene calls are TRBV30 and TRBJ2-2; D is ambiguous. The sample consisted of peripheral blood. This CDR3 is CAWRPRHTGELFF. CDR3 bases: TGTGCCTGGAGGCCTAGGCACACCGGGGAGCTGTTTTTT.